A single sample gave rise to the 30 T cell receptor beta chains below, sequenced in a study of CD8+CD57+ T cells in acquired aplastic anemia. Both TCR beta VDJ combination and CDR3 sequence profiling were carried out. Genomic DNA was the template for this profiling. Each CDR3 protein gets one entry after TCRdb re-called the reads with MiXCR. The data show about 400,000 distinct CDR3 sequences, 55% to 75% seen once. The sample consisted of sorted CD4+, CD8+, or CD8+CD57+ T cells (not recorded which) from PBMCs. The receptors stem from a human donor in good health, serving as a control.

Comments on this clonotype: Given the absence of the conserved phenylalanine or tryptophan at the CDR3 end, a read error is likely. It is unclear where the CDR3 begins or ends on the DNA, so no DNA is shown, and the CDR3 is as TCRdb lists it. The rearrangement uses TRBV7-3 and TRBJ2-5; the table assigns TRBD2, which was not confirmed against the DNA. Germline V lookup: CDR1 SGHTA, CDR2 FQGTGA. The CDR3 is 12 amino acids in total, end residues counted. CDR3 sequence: CASSRAVENQTQ.

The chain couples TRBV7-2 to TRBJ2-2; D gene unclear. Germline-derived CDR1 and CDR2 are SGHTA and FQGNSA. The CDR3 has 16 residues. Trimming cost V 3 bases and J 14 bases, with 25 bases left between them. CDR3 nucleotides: TGTGCCAGCAGCTTGCTCTCGTCCGCGGCCAACAGCGACCTGTTTTTT. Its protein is CASSLLSSAANSDLFF.

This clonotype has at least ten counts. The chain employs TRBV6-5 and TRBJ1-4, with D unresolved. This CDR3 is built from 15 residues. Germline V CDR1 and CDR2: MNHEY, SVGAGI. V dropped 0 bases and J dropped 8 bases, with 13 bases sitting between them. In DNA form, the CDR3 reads TGTGCCAGCAGTTACTCTGGTAGGGTTGGGGAAAAACTGTTTTTT. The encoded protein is CASSYSGRVGEKLFF.

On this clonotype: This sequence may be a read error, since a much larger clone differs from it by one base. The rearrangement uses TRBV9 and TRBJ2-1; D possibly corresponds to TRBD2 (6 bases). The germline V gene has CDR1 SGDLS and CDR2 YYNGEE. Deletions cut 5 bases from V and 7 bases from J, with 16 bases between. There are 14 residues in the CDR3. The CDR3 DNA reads TGTGCCAGCAGTCGGGGGTCAGTTTCTAATGAGCAGTTCTTC. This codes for CASSRGSVSNEQFF.

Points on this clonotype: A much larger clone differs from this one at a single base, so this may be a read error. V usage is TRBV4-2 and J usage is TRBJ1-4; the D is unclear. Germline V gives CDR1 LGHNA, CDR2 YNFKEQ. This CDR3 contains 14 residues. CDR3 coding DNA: TGTGCCAACAGCCAAGTGGTAACGGCTGCGGCACTGTTTTTT. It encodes CANSQVVTAAALFF.

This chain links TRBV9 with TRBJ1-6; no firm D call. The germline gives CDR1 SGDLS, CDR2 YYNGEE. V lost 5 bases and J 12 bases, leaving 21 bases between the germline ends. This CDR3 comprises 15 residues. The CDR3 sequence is CASSPLRGGNQPLHF. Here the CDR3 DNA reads TGTGCCAGCAGTCCCTTACGGGGTGGCAATCAACCCCTCCACTTT. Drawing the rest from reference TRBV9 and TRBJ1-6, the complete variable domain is DSGVTQTPKHLITATGQRVTLRCSPRSGDLSVYWYQQSLDQGLQFLIQYYNGEERAKGNILERFSAQQFPDLHSELNLSSLELGDSALYFCASSPLRGGNQPLHFGNGTRLTVT.

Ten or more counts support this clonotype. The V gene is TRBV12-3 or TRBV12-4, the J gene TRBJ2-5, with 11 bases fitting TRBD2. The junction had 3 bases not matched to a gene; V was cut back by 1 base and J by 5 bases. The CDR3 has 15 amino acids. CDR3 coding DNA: TGTGCCAGCAGTTTAGTAGCGGGGGGGCTTGAGACCCAGTACTTC. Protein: CASSLVAGGLETQYF.

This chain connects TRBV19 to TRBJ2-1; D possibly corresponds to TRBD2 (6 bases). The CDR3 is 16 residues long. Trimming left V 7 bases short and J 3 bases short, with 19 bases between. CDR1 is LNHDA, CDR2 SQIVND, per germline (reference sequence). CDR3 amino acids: CASTATSIAYYNEQFF. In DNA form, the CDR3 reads TGTGCCAGTACCGCGACTAGTATTGCCTACTACAATGAGCAGTTCTTC.

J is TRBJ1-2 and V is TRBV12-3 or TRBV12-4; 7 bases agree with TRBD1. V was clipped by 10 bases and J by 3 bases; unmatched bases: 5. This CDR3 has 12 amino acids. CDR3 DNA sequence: TGTGCCACCAGGGGGGAAGACTATGGCTACACCTTC. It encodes CATRGEDYGYTF.

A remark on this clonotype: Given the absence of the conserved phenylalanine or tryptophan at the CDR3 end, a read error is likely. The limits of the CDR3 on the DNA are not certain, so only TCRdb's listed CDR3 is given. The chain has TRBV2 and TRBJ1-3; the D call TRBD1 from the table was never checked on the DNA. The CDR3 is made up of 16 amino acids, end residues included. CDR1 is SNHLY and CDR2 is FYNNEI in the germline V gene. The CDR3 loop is CASSAAGGSGTEAFFG.

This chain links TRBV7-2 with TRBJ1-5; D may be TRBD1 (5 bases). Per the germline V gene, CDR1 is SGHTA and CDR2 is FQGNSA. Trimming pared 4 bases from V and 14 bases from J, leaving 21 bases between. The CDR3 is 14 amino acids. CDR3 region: CASSSQGGDQYEHF. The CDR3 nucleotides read TGTGCCAGCAGCTCCCAGGGAGGGGATCAGTACGAGCATTTT.

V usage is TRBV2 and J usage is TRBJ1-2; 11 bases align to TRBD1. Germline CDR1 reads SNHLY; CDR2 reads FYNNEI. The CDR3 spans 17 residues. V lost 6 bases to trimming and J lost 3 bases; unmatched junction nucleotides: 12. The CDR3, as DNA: TGTGCCAGCAGGGCTGGACAGGGGGCCCAAGATGACTATGGCTACACCTTC. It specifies CASRAGQGAQDDYGYTF.

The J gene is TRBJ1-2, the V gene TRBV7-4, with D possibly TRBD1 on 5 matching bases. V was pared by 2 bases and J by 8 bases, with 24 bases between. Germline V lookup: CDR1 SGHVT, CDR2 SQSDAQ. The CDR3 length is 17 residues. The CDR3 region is CASSLRGGGCLRSGYTF. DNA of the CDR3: TGTGCCAGCAGCTTACGTGGGGGAGGATGTCTACGATCAGGCTACACCTTC.

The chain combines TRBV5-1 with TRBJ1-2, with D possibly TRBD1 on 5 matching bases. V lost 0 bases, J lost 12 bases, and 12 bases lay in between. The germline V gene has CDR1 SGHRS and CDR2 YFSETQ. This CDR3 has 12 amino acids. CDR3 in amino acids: CASSLGDYEHTF. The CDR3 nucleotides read TGCGCCAGCAGCTTGGGGGACTACGAGCACACCTTC.

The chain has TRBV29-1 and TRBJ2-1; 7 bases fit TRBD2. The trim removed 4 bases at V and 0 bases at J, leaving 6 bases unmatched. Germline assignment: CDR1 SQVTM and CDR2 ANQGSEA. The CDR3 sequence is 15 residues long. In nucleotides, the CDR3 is TGCAGCGTTGTTCAGCGGGGCGACTCCTACAATGAGCAGTTCTTC. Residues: CSVVQRGDSYNEQFF.

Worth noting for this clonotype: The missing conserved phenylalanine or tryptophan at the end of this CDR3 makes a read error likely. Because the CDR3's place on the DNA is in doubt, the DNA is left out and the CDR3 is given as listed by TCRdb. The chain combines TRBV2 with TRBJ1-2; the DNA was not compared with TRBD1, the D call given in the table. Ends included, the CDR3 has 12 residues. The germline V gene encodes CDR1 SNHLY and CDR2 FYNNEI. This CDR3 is CASRTGNHGPLH.

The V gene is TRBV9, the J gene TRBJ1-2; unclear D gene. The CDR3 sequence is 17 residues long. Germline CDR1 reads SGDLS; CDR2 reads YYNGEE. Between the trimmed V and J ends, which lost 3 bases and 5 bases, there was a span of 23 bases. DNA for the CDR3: TGTGCCAGCAGCGGAACGGAGACCGCTAACACCATATATGGCTACACCTTC. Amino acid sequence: CASSGTETANTIYGYTF.

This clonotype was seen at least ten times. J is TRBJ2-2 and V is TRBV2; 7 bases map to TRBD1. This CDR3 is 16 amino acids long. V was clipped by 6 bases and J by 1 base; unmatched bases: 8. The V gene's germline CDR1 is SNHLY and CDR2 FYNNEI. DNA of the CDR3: TGTGCCAGCAGAACCGACAGGGCCCTGAACACCGGGGAGCTGTTTTTT. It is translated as CASRTDRALNTGELFF. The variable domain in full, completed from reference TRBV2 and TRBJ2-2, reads EPEVTQTPSHQVTQMGQEVILRCVPISNHLYFYWYRQILGQKVEFLVSFYNNEISEKSEIFDDQFSVERPDGSNFTLKIRSTKLEDSAMYFCASRTDRALNTGELFFGEGSRLTVL.

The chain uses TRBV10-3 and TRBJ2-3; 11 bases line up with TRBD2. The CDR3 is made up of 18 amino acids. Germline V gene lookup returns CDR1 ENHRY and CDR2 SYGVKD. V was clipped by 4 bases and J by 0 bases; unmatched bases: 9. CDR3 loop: CAISARNSGGDSTDTQYF. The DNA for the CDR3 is TGTGCCATCAGTGCTCGAAATAGCGGGGGGGATAGCACAGATACGCAGTATTTT.

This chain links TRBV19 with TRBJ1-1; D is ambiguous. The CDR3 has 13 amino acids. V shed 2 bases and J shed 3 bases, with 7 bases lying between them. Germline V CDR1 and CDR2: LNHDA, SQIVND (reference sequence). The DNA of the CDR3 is TGTGCCAGTAGTATATCAATGCACACTGAAGCTTTCTTT. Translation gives CASSISMHTEAFF. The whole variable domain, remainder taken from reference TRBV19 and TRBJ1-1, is DGGITQSPKYLFRKEGQNVTLSCEQNLNHDAMYWYRQDPGQGLRLIYYSQIVNDFQKGDIAEGYSVSREKKESFPLTVTSAQKNPTAFYLCASSISMHTEAFFGQGTRLTVV.

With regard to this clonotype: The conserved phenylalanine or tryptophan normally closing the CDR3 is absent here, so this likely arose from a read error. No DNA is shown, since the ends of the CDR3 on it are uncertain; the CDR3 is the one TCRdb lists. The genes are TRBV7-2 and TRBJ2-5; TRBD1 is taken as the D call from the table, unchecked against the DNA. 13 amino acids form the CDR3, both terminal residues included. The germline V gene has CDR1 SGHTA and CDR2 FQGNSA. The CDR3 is CASSNEHAGDQPQ.

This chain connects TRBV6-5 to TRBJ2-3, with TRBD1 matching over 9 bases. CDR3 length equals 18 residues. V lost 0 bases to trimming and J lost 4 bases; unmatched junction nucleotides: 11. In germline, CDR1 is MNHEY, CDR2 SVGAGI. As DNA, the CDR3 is TGTGCCAGCAGTTACTCCCTCCCCGGGACAGGGAGGTCAGATACGCAGTATTTT. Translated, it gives CASSYSLPGTGRSDTQYF.

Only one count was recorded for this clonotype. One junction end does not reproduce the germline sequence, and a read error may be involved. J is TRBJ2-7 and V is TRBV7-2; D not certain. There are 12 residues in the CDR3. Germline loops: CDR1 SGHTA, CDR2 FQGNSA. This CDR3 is CASRLEAAEQYF. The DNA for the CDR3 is TGTGCCAGCAGATTAGAGGCGGCCGAGCAGTACTTC.

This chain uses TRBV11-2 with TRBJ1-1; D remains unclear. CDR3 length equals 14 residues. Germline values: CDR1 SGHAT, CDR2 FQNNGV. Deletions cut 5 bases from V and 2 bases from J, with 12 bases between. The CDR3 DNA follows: TGTGCCAGCAGCGCCCTTGAGGGAAACACTGAAGCTTTCTTT. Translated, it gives CASSALEGNTEAFF.

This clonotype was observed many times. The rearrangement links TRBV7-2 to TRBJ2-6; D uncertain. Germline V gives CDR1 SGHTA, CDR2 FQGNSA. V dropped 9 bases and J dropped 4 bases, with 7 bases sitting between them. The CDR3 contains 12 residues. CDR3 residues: CARHQGANVLTF. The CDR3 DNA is TGTGCCAGGCATCAGGGGGCCAACGTCCTGACTTTC.

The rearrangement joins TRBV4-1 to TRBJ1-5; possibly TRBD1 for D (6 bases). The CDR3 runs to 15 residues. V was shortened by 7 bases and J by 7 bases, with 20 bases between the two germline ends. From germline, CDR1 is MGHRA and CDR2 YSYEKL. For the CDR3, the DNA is TGCGCCAGCACCTTAGAACAGGGATTAGAACAGCCCCAGCATTTT. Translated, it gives CASTLEQGLEQPQHF.

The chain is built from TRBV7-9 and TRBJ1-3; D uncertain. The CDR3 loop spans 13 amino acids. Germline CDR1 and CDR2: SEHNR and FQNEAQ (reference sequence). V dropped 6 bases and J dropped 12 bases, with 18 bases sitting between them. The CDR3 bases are TGTGCCAGCAGTTTAAGGGCTGGAAAAGGCATATATTTT. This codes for CASSLRAGKGIYF.

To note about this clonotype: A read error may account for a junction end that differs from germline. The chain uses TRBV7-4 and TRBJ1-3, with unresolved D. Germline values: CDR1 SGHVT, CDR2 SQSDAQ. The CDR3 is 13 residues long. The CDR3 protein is CASSLVLPILHHF. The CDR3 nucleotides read TGTGCCAGCAGCTTAGTGTTACCAATCCTACACCATTTT.

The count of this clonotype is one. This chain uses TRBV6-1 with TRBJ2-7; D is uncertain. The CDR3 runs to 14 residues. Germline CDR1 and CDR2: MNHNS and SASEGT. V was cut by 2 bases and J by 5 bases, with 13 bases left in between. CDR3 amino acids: CASSESDPAHEQYF. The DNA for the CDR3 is TGTGCCAGCAGTGAATCCGACCCTGCTCACGAGCAGTACTTC.

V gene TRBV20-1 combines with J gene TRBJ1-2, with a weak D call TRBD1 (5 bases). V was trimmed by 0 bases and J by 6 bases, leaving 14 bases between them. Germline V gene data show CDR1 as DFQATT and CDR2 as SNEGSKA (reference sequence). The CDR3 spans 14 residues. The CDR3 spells CSARDPGTEHGYTF. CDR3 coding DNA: TGCAGTGCTAGAGATCCGGGGACCGAGCATGGCTACACCTTC.